Listed below are T cell receptor beta chains from one sample, sequenced in a study of PD-L1 blockade in urothelial cancer. Sequenced by immunoSEQ multiplex PCR; TCRdb stores in-frame clones only, minus some. Among 60,000 or so clones listed, about 85% were seen once. Here the sequenced sample was PBMCs, taken around atezolizumab (anti-PD-L1) treatment. All receptors come from a man between 65 and 85 years old with urothelial cancer. CDR3s include the opening cysteine and the closing phenylalanine or tryptophan. Each record gives: CDR3 protein, CDR3 DNA, V gene, D gene, J gene, clone size. The D gene is left open where the match is weak. Not all rows give a size; the values are once, few, many and, for expanded clones, a class.

CASRRSTDTQYF TGTGCCAGCAGGAGGAGCACAGATACGCAGTATTTT TRBV28 - TRBJ2-3 -
CASSVLEGKNIQYF TGTGCCAGCAGCGTCCTAGAAGGCAAAAACATTCAGTACTTC TRBV7-9 - TRBJ2-4 -
CASSLVGRNNEQFF TGTGCCAGCAGCTTGGTGGGCAGAAACAATGAGCAGTTCTTC TRBV5-4 - TRBJ2-1 once
CASSLLAGGTNEQFF TGTGCCAGCAGCTTACTAGCGGGAGGGACCAATGAGCAGTTCTTC TRBV7-2 TRBD2 TRBJ2-1 -
CASTQDRGRSGANVLTF TGTGCCAGCACCCAGGACAGGGGGCGGTCTGGGGCCAACGTCCTGACTTTC TRBV27 TRBD1 TRBJ2-6 -
CASSLAGRANTEAFF TGTGCCAGCAGCTTAGCGGGCAGGGCGAACACTGAAGCTTTCTTT TRBV7-9 - TRBJ1-1 -
CASSPPLAGEINTGELFF TGTGCCAGCTCACCACCACTAGCGGGAGAAATTAACACCGGGGAGCTGTTTTTT TRBV18 TRBD2 TRBJ2-2 -
CASSSVADSSTDTQYF TGTGCCAGCAGCTCGGTAGCGGACTCTAGCACAGATACGCAGTATTTT TRBV7-9 - TRBJ2-3 -
CASSAGTTSSYNEQFF TGTGCCAGCAGTGCCGGGACTACAAGCTCCTACAATGAGCAGTTCTTC TRBV2 TRBD2 TRBJ2-1 -
CASSDGRADEKLFF TGTGCCAGCAGTGACGGCAGGGCGGATGAAAAACTGTTTTTT TRBV2 - TRBJ1-4 -
CASQDRVEARQYF TGTGCCAGCCAGGACAGGGTGGAAGCACGCCAGTACTTC TRBV2 TRBD1 TRBJ2-5 -
CASSPRTGNEQFF TGTGCCAGCAGCCCGCGGACTGGCAATGAGCAGTTCTTC TRBV7-8 - TRBJ2-1 few
CASSLGLAGSPNTGELFF TGTGCCAGCAGCTTGGGACTAGCGGGAAGTCCGAACACCGGGGAGCTGTTTTTT TRBV7-9 TRBD2 TRBJ2-2 -
CASTGDRQGNQPQHF TGTGCCAGCACGGGGGACAGGCAGGGCAATCAGCCCCAGCATTTT TRBV2 TRBD1 TRBJ1-5 -
CASSVKGARGANVLTF TGTGCCAGCAGTGTAAAAGGGGCCCGAGGGGCCAACGTCCTGACTTTC TRBV21-1 - TRBJ2-6 -
CASSLTRSGYNEQFF TGTGCCAGCTCCCTTACACGATCCGGGTACAATGAGCAGTTCTTC TRBV18 - TRBJ2-1 -
CASMESNQPQHF TGTGCCAGCATGGAGAGCAATCAGCCCCAGCATTTT TRBV2 - TRBJ1-5 -
CASSLSSGNSYEQYF TGTGCCAGCAGCTTGTCTAGCGGGAACTCCTACGAGCAGTACTTC TRBV5-4 TRBD2 TRBJ2-7 -
CSVSQGDYGYTF TGCAGCGTTTCACAGGGCGACTATGGCTACACCTTC TRBV29-1 - TRBJ1-2 -
CASSEAGGGLVNEQFF TGTGCCAGCAGTGAAGCAGGAGGGGGCCTTGTCAATGAGCAGTTCTTC TRBV2 - TRBJ2-1 -
CASSLGPHSSYNEQFF TGTGCCAGCAGCTTGGGTCCCCACAGCTCCTACAATGAGCAGTTCTTC TRBV7-8 - TRBJ2-1 -
CASLPPVDRYAYF TGTGCCAGCCTCCCCCCGGTCGACAGATACGCGTATTTT TRBV6-1 - TRBJ2-3 once
CASSSVAGRADTQYF TGTGCCAGCAGTTCAGTGGCGGGAAGAGCAGATACGCAGTATTTT TRBV6-5 - TRBJ2-3 -
CASNEAGGYTGELFF TGCGCCAGCAACGAAGCGGGAGGGTACACCGGGGAGCTGTTTTTT TRBV5-1 TRBD2 TRBJ2-2 -
CASSEEAQGGYTF TGTGCCAGCAGTGAAGAGGCTCAGGGGGGCTACACCTTC TRBV2 - TRBJ1-2 -
CASSGAPREGTNEQFF TGTGCCAGCAGTGGTGCTCCGCGGGAGGGAACAAATGAGCAGTTCTTC TRBV6-6 TRBD2 TRBJ2-1 -
CASSERDRSNQPQHF TGTGCCAGCAGCGAGAGGGACAGAAGCAATCAGCCCCAGCATTTT TRBV6-1 TRBD1 TRBJ1-5 -
CASSARPYRGQEQYF TGCGCCAGCAGTGCCCGCCCCTACAGGGGGCAGGAGCAGTACTTC TRBV23-1 TRBD1 TRBJ2-7 -
CASSPGLAPYTGELFF TGTGCCAGCAGCCCCGGACTAGCGCCTTACACCGGGGAGCTGTTTTTT TRBV7-8 TRBD2 TRBJ2-2 -
CASSLGPLPAEAFF TGTGCCAGCAGCTTAGGTCCGCTTCCGGCTGAAGCTTTCTTT TRBV13 - TRBJ1-1 -
CASSEPGQGNEQFF TGTGCCAGCAGTGAACCGGGCCAGGGCAATGAGCAGTTCTTC TRBV25-1 - TRBJ2-1 -
CSVGTGSPYSEQFF TGCAGCGTAGGGACAGGCTCCCCTTACAGTGAGCAGTTCTTC TRBV29-1 TRBD1 TRBJ2-1 -
CAASKQGAGETQYF TGTGCCGCTTCGAAACAGGGGGCGGGGGAGACCCAGTACTTC TRBV10-3 TRBD1 TRBJ2-5 -
CASSSGAQETQYF TGTGCCAGCAGTTCAGGGGCGCAAGAGACCCAGTACTTC TRBV28 - TRBJ2-5 -
CASSLQGTEAFF TGTGCCAGCAGCCTACAGGGCACTGAAGCTTTCTTT TRBV25-1 - TRBJ1-1 -
CASSLHMNTGELFF TGCGCCAGCAGCCTTCACATGAACACCGGGGAGCTGTTTTTT TRBV5-1 - TRBJ2-2 -
CASSTRTSTLYNEQFF TGTGCCAGCAGTACCCGGACTAGCACCCTCTACAATGAGCAGTTCTTC TRBV27 TRBD2 TRBJ2-1 -
CASSGGQSGTEAFF TGTGCCAGCAGTGGAGGACAGTCGGGCACTGAAGCTTTCTTT TRBV6-1 - TRBJ1-1 -
CAISDQRDPYNEQFF TGTGCCATCAGTGACCAGCGGGACCCCTACAATGAGCAGTTCTTC TRBV10-3 TRBD2 TRBJ2-1 -
CASSLEFRREGATGELFF TGTGCCAGCAGCTTGGAGTTTCGGCGGGAGGGGGCCACCGGGGAGCTGTTTTTT TRBV5-5 TRBD2 TRBJ2-2 -
CASSRRGGSNQPQHF TGTGCCAGCAGCCGCAGGGGCGGAAGCAATCAGCCCCAGCATTTT TRBV28 - TRBJ1-5 -
CASSSSTTGALNYGYTF TGTGCCAGCAGTTCATCCACGACAGGGGCCCTGAACTATGGCTACACCTTC TRBV28 TRBD1 TRBJ1-2 -